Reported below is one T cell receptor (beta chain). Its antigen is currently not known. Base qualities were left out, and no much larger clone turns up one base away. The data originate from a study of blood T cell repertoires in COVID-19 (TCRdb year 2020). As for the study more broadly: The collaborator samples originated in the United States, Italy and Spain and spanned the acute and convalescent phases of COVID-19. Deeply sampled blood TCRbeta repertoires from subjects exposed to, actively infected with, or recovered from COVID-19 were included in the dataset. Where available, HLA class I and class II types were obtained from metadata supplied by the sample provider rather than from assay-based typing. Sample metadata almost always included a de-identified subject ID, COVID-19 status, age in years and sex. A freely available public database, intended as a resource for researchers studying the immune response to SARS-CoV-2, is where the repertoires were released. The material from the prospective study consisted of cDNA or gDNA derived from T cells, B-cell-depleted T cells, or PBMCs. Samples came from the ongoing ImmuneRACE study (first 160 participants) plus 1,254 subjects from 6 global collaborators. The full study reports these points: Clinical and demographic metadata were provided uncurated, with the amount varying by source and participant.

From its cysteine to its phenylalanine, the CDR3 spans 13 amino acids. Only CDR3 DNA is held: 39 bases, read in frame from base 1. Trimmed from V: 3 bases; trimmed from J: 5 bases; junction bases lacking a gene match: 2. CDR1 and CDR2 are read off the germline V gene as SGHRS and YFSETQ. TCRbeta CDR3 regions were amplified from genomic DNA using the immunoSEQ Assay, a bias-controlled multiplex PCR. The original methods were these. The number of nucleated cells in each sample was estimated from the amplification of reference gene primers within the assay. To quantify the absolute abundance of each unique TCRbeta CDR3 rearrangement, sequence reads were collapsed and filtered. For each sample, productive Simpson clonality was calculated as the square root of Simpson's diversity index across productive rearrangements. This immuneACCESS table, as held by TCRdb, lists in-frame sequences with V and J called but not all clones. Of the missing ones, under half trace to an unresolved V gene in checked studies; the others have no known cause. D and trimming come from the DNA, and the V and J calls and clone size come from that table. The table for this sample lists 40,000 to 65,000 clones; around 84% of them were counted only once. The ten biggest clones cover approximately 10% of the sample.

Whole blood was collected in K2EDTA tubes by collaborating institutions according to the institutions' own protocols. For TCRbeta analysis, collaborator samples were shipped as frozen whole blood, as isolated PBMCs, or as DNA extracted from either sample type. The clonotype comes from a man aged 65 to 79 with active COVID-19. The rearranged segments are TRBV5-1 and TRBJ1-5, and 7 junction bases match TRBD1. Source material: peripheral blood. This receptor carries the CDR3 CASSYQGDQPQHF. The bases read TGCGCCAGCAGCTACCAGGGGGATCAGCCCCAGCATTTT.